The 25 T cell receptor beta chains listed next were all sequenced from one sample in a study of a mutant IDH1 vaccine in newly diagnosed glioma. Time point indicated: week 35, safety follow-up. The study gave 300 ug of mutant IDH1 20-mer peptide per vaccine dose, with topical imiquimod. Clones were sequenced by immunoSEQ multiplex PCR, and TCRdb holds only the in-frame ones, with some missing. The table lists around 53,000 clones, around four fifths of them singletons. Antigens of these TCRs are unknown. The specimen comprised PBMCs, sampled from a glioma patient whose treatment included an IDH1 peptide vaccine. The receptor source for this set is a man aged 35 to 55 with glioma.

The J gene is TRBJ2-7, the V gene TRBV19, with 9 positions matching TRBD1. V lost 7 bases to trimming and J lost 2 bases; unmatched junction nucleotides: 15. The CDR3 runs to 17 residues. Germline CDR1 is LNHDA and CDR2 is SQIVND (reference sequence). The CDR3 DNA reads TGTGCCAGTATATCGGGACAGGGACCCCATTGCCCCTACGAGCAGTACTTC. Amino acids: CASISGQGPHCPYEQYF.

This chain connects TRBV13 to TRBJ1-3; D is perhaps TRBD1 (5 bases). The CDR3 is made up of 14 amino acids. Germline lookup yields CDR1 PRHDT and CDR2 FYEKMQ (reference sequence). V was cut by 0 bases and J by 7 bases, with 10 bases left in between. The CDR3 sequence: CASSLGQGLNTIYF. DNA of the CDR3: TGTGCCAGCAGCTTAGGTCAGGGTCTGAACACCATATATTTT.

The rearrangement joins TRBV6-6 to TRBJ1-1; D call uncertain. This CDR3 contains 14 residues. Per germline, CDR1 MNHNY and CDR2 SVGAGI (reference sequence). Trimming removed 7 bases from V and 5 bases from J, with 17 bases in between. The CDR3 region is CASNYEGVTTEAFF. The CDR3 nucleotides are TGTGCCAGCAACTACGAGGGTGTTACGACTGAAGCTTTCTTT.

The J gene is TRBJ1-6, the V gene TRBV7-8; the D is unclear. Germline CDR1 SGHVS, CDR2 FQNEAQ. Trimming took 3 bases from V and 3 from J, leaving 9 bases between them. The CDR3 totals 15 residues. The CDR3 spells CASSLSQRYNSPLHF. CDR3 DNA: TGTGCCAGCAGCTTGTCGCAGCGCTATAATTCACCCCTCCACTTT.

V is TRBV5-5 and J is TRBJ1-3, with no clear D. The V gene's germline CDR1 is SGHKS and CDR2 YYEKEE (reference sequence). The V end lost 5 bases, the J end lost 1 base, and 13 bases lay between the germline ends. The CDR3 is 15 residues long. This CDR3 is CASSPEGVSGNTIYF. CDR3 coding DNA: TGTGCCAGCAGTCCCGAAGGAGTGTCTGGAAACACCATATATTTT.

The V gene is TRBV11-2, the J gene TRBJ1-2; D may be TRBD1 (6 bases). The CDR3 has 15 residues. V lost 1 base, J lost 7 bases, and 16 bases lay in between. Germline V CDR1 and CDR2: SGHAT, FQNNGV. The CDR3 is CASSLGAGAQSGYTF. The CDR3 DNA sequence: TGTGCCAGCAGCTTAGGGGCAGGGGCGCAGTCTGGCTACACCTTC. The entire variable domain, with the rest obtained from reference TRBV11-2 and TRBJ1-2, is as follows: EAGVAQSPRYKIIEKRQSVAFWCNPISGHATLYWYQQILGQGPKLLIQFQNNGVVDDSQLPKDRFSAERLKGVDSTLKIQPAKLEDSAVYLCASSLGAGAQSGYTFGSGTRLTVV.

This clone occurred a few times. V gene TRBV2 combines with J gene TRBJ1-1, with 8 positions matching TRBD1. The length of the CDR3 is 13 residues. V lost 4 bases, J lost 9 bases, and 7 bases stayed unmatched. Germline-derived CDR1 and CDR2 are SNHLY and FYNNEI. CDR3 amino acids: CASSGRTGRKAFF. The CDR3 DNA is TGTGCCAGCAGTGGCCGGACAGGGAGGAAAGCTTTCTTT.

The V gene is TRBV5-6, the J gene TRBJ2-1; D not resolved. The CDR3 length is 17 residues. V lost 2 bases, J lost 3 bases, and 18 bases lay in between. Per germline, CDR1 SGHDT and CDR2 YYEEEE. The chain's CDR3 is CASSLILGQKFYNEQFF. The CDR3 DNA follows: TGTGCCAGCAGCTTAATCCTCGGGCAGAAGTTCTACAATGAGCAGTTCTTC.

The gene calls are TRBV5-6 and TRBJ2-7, with D uncertain. V was trimmed by 5 bases and J by 2 bases, leaving 11 bases between them. Germline CDR1 is SGHDT and CDR2 is YYEEEE. This CDR3 spans 13 amino acids. The CDR3, as DNA: TGTGCCAGCAGTTCGGCGGTTACCTACGAGCAGTACTTC. Its protein is CASSSAVTYEQYF. The full variable domain, rest sourced from reference TRBV5-6 and TRBJ2-7, is DAGVTQSPTHLIKTRGQQVTLRCSPKSGHDTVSWYQQALGQGPQFIFQYYEEEERQRGNFPDRFSGHQFPNYSSELNVNALLLGDSALYLCASSSAVTYEQYFGPGTRLTVT.

The count of this clone is one. The chain employs TRBV19 and TRBJ1-2; D gene unclear. This CDR3 has 15 amino acids. Germline CDR1 LNHDA, CDR2 SQIVND (reference sequence). V shed 7 bases and J shed 0 bases, with 15 bases lying between them. The CDR3 DNA sequence: TGTGCCAGTAATGTCTGGGCAGCAGCTAACTATGGCTACACCTTC. Protein product: CASNVWAAANYGYTF.

This clone has a single count. V is TRBV5-1 and J is TRBJ1-4; no reliable D call. Germline loops: CDR1 SGHRS, CDR2 YFSETQ. The CDR3 runs to 15 residues. V was cut by 0 bases and J by 2 bases, with 8 bases left in between. The CDR3 region is CASSLAPGTNEKLFF. Here the CDR3 DNA reads TGCGCCAGCAGCTTGGCCCCGGGGACTAATGAAAAACTGTTTTTT.

J is TRBJ2-7 and V is TRBV23-1; a weak D match, TRBD2 (5 bases). TRBV23-1 is flagged as an ORF with uncertain function. With 7 bases removed from V and 7 bases from J, the gap between germline ends came to 11 bases. This CDR3 contains 11 residues. The CDR3 DNA sequence: TGCGCCAGCACTCCGACGGGAGAGCAGTACTTC. It encodes CASTPTGEQYF.

In DNA, the CDR3 is TGTGCCAGCAGCTTCAGCCCCGAAGGCGAGCAGTACTTC. Residues: CASSFSPEGEQYF. This chain joins TRBV7-3 and TRBJ2-7; D uncertain. CDR3 length: 13 residues. The V gene's germline CDR1 is SGHTA and CDR2 FQGTGA. The V end lost 3 bases, the J end lost 6 bases, and 12 bases lay between the germline ends.

CDR3 in amino acids: CASSSNWGVTEAFF. The DNA for the CDR3 is TGTGCCAGCAGCTCGAATTGGGGGGTCACTGAAGCTTTCTTT. J is TRBJ1-1 and V is TRBV5-8; maybe TRBD1 (5 bases). The CDR3 spans 14 residues. V was clipped by 3 bases and J by 4 bases, with 13 bases between them. Germline CDR1 reads SGHTS; CDR2 reads YDEGEE.

This chain links TRBV7-9 with TRBJ2-1, with 10 positions matching TRBD1. The germline CDR1 and CDR2 sequences are SEHNR and FQNEAQ (reference sequence). V was clipped by 5 bases and J by 6 bases; unmatched bases: 4. The CDR3 totals 14 residues. The CDR3, as DNA: TGTGCCAGCAGCCCCCGGGACAGGGGCAATGAGCAGTTCTTC. Its translation is CASSPRDRGNEQFF.

The chain recombines TRBV6-5 with TRBJ1-3, with D unresolved. V shed 2 bases and J shed 0 bases, with 8 bases lying between them. CDR3 length: 15 amino acids. From germline, CDR1 is MNHEY and CDR2 SVGAGI. The CDR3 DNA sequence: TGTGCCAGCAGTTACGGTACCCTCTCTGGAAACACCATATATTTT. Translated, it gives CASSYGTLSGNTIYF.

The genes are TRBV19 and TRBJ1-2; D is unclear. CDR1 is LNHDA, CDR2 SQIVND, per germline (reference sequence). This CDR3 has 20 amino acids. V lost 3 bases and J lost 3, with 29 bases in between. This CDR3 is CASSITPTSGRGPAYYGYTF. The DNA for the CDR3 is TGTGCCAGTAGTATTACGCCAACCTCCGGACGCGGTCCTGCGTACTATGGCTACACCTTC.

The V call is TRBV15, the J call TRBJ1-5; D not certain. CDR1 and CDR2 from the germline V gene are LNHNV and YYDKDF (reference sequence). V lost 4 bases to trimming and J lost 6 bases, with 16 bases between them. The CDR3 totals 15 residues. The CDR3 bases are TGTGCCACCAGCACCCGGGCCCATCGAGGTCAGCCCCAGCATTTT. It encodes CATSTRAHRGQPQHF.

The chain employs TRBV6-1 and TRBJ2-1, with 8 nucleotides matching TRBD2. Germline values: CDR1 MNHNS, CDR2 SASEGT. The CDR3 sequence is 16 residues long. J was trimmed by 1 base and V by 4 bases; bases with no gene match: 6. CDR3 loop: CASSVTGTRSYNEQFF. The CDR3 DNA follows: TGTGCCAGCAGTGTTACCGGGACTAGATCCTACAATGAGCAGTTCTTC.

The rearrangement uses TRBV7-8 and TRBJ2-7, with 10 bases aligning to TRBD1. The CDR3 is 15 amino acids. V shed 2 bases, J shed 12 bases, and the junction held 13 bases outside the gene matches. Germline CDR1 is SGHVS and CDR2 is FQNEAQ. The CDR3 DNA reads TGTGCCAGCAGCTTACGGGGGGGGGACAGGGGTCCTCGGTACTTC. Its protein product is CASSLRGGDRGPRYF.

This clone was recorded a few times. CDR3 bases: TGTGCCAGCAAGGGGTCAATGAACACTGAAGCTTTCTTT. Amino acids: CASKGSMNTEAFF. The chain carries TRBV6-1 and TRBJ1-1; possibly TRBD1 for D (5 bases). Trimming took off 7 bases at V and 0 bases at J, with 9 bases between the two ends. This CDR3 is built from 13 residues. Germline V gives CDR1 MNHNS, CDR2 SASEGT.

The chain couples TRBV23-1 to TRBJ1-2, with D unclear. TRBV23-1 is labeled an ORF, and its function is uncertain. Trimming took off 0 bases at V and 3 bases at J, with 11 bases between the two ends. The CDR3 covers 15 residues. CDR3 in DNA: TGCGCCAGCAGTCAATCCCCACCTGAGGACTATGGCTACACCTTC. Its protein product is CASSQSPPEDYGYTF.

Here the CDR3 reads CASSSGQGGYEQYF. CDR3 sequence (DNA): TGCGCCAGCAGCTCGGGACAGGGAGGCTACGAGCAGTACTTC. V gene TRBV5-1 combines with J gene TRBJ2-7; 9 bases match TRBD1. The CDR3 is 14 amino acids. Germline CDR1 reads SGHRS; CDR2 reads YFSETQ. J gave up 3 bases and V 3 bases, and 4 bases lay outside the gene matches.

The chain employs TRBV7-9 and TRBJ2-7, with D unresolved. Germline V gene sequence: CDR1 SEHNR, CDR2 FQNEAQ (reference sequence). The CDR3 loop spans 13 amino acids. V lost 7 bases to trimming and J lost 6 bases, with 16 bases between them. As DNA, the CDR3 is TGTGCCAGCACCCGAGAAGGCTATAGCGAGCAGTACTTC. Its protein is CASTREGYSEQYF.

This rearrangement joins TRBV18 to TRBJ1-2; D is undetermined. The V end was cut by 2 bases, the J end by 4 bases, with 5 bases between. The V gene's germline CDR1 is KGHSH and CDR2 LQKENI. The CDR3 extends over 12 amino acids. CDR3: CASSPGSYGYTF. Written as DNA, the CDR3 is TGTGCCAGCTCACCAGGGAGCTATGGCTACACCTTC.